Each of the 12 T cell receptor beta chains below was sequenced from the same sample in a study of T cell responses to AZD1222 COVID-19 vaccine. Generated by immunoSEQ multiplex PCR, the TCRdb table keeps only in-frame clones and is missing some. The profile shows more than 95,000 clones, around 91% of them singletons. Sequenced material: peripheral blood, taken on day 0 of AZD1222 vaccination. The receptors stem from an adult in good health.

The chain carries TRBV12-5 and TRBJ1-3; D is unresolved. With 7 bases removed from V and 2 bases from J, the gap between germline ends came to 15 bases. This CDR3 is built from 15 residues. CDR1 is LGHNT, CDR2 FRNRAP, per germline. The CDR3 here is CASDGSPMAGNTIYF. DNA for the CDR3: TGTGCTAGTGATGGTAGTCCTATGGCTGGAAACACCATATATTTT.

The V and J genes are TRBV25-1 and TRBJ2-1, with unresolved D. CDR1 MGHDK and CDR2 SYGVNS come from the germline V gene. The CDR3 contains 12 residues. Deletions cut 2 bases from V and 6 bases from J, with 5 bases between. The CDR3 DNA follows: TGTGCCAGCAGTGAAGGAGTCAATGAGCAGTTCTTC. Translation: CASSEGVNEQFF.

The V call is TRBV2, the J call TRBJ2-7, with TRBD1 as a possible D gene (5 bases). Germline CDR1 reads SNHLY; CDR2 reads FYNNEI. Trimming pared 7 bases from V and 2 bases from J, leaving 15 bases between. The CDR3 is 14 residues long. For the CDR3, the DNA is TGTGCCAGCACAAGGGATTGGGGCACCTACGAGCAGTACTTC. Its translation is CASTRDWGTYEQYF.

The chain has TRBV9 and TRBJ2-2; D is unresolved. This CDR3 is 15 amino acids long. Trimming took off 2 bases at V and 1 base at J, with 9 bases between the two ends. Per germline, CDR1 SGDLS and CDR2 YYNGEE. Here the CDR3 reads CASSVGNRNTGELFF. The CDR3 region has the DNA TGTGCCAGCAGCGTCGGTAACAGGAACACCGGGGAGCTGTTTTTT. The full variable domain, rest sourced from reference TRBV9 and TRBJ2-2, is DSGVTQTPKHLITATGQRVTLRCSPRSGDLSVYWYQQSLDQGLQFLIQYYNGEERAKGNILERFSAQQFPDLHSELNLSSLELGDSALYFCASSVGNRNTGELFFGEGSRLTVL.

The chain employs TRBV5-6 and TRBJ1-6; TRBD1 might be the D (5 bases). Germline lookup yields CDR1 SGHDT and CDR2 YYEEEE. V lost 3 bases and J 5 bases, leaving 12 bases between the germline ends. The length of the CDR3 is 15 residues. Written as DNA, the CDR3 is TGTGCCAGCAGCTCCGGGGGATTTCATAATTCACCCCTCCACTTT. Translated: CASSSGGFHNSPLHF.

V gene TRBV7-9 combines with J gene TRBJ1-6; D unclear. CDR1 and CDR2 from the germline V gene are SEHNR and FQNEAQ (reference sequence). The CDR3 totals 16 residues. Trimming left V 5 bases short and J 0 bases short, with 11 bases between. This CDR3 is CASSPSQRSYNSPLHF. CDR3 sequence (DNA): TGTGCCAGCAGCCCCTCACAGCGCTCCTATAATTCACCCCTCCACTTT.

V usage is TRBV18 and J usage is TRBJ2-5; 8 nucleotides line up with TRBD2. The CDR3 spans 16 residues. The V gene's germline CDR1 is KGHSH and CDR2 LQKENI. With V trimmed by 4 bases and J by 2 bases, 9 bases remained unmatched. The CDR3 is CASSQTSGLAQETQYF. CDR3 in DNA: TGTGCCAGCTCACAAACGTCAGGACTAGCTCAAGAGACCCAGTACTTC. Using reference TRBV18 and TRBJ2-5 for the parts outside the CDR3, the full variable domain is NAGVMQNPRHLVRRRGQEARLRCSPMKGHSHVYWYRQLPEEGLKFMVYLQKENIIDESGMPKERFSAEFPKEGPSILRIQQVVRGDSAAYFCASSQTSGLAQETQYFGPGTRLLVL.

This chain joins TRBV6-5 and TRBJ1-1; maybe TRBD1 (6 bases). With 6 bases removed from V and 3 bases from J, the gap between germline ends came to 11 bases. This CDR3 has 13 amino acids. Germline V CDR1 and CDR2: MNHEY, SVGAGI. CDR3 DNA: TGTGCCAGCAGGTGGTCAGGGGACACTGAAGCTTTCTTT. It specifies CASRWSGDTEAFF.

The chain uses TRBV9 and TRBJ2-2, with TRBD2 identical over 7 bases. Trimming at V came to 4 bases and at J to 4 bases, leaving 13 bases not matched to a gene. There are 17 residues in the CDR3. Germline-derived CDR1 and CDR2 are SGDLS and YYNGEE. The CDR3 region has the DNA TGTGCCAGCAGCCCTCAGACTAGCCGCACTTCCACCGGGGAGCTGTTTTTT. Translation: CASSPQTSRTSTGELFF.

The chain has TRBV4-1 and TRBJ2-1; 9 bases are a match to TRBD2. Germline V CDR1 and CDR2: MGHRA, YSYEKL. The CDR3 covers 18 residues. The V segment lost 3 bases and the J segment 6 bases; nucleotides outside the gene matches: 15. The CDR3 nucleotides are TGCGCCAGCAGCCACCCCAGAGAGGCGGGGGGGCCGTTCAATGAGCAGTTCTTC. It specifies CASSHPREAGGPFNEQFF.

The chain combines TRBV6-5 with TRBJ1-1; TRBD1 is a possible D gene (6 bases). V was cut by 6 bases and J by 4 bases, with 15 bases left in between. The CDR3 consists of 14 residues. Germline V gene lookup returns CDR1 MNHEY and CDR2 SVGAGI. As DNA, the CDR3 is TGTGCCAGCAGAGCAGGGGAATGGGGCACTGAAGCTTTCTTT. Residues: CASRAGEWGTEAFF.

The genes are TRBV7-2 and TRBJ2-1; 7 bases are shared with TRBD2. The CDR3 extends over 15 amino acids. The V gene's germline CDR1 is SGHTA and CDR2 FQGNSA. V gave up 6 bases and J gave up 3 bases; unmatched junction bases: 8. CDR3 nucleotides: TGTGCCAGCAGTCCCGGGACTAATTTCTACAATGAGCAGTTCTTC. Amino acid sequence: CASSPGTNFYNEQFF. Together with reference TRBV7-2 and TRBJ2-1, the CDR3 gives the full variable domain: GAGVSQSPSNKVTEKGKDVELRCDPISGHTALYWYRQSLGQGLEFLIYFQGNSAPDKSGLPSDRFSAERTGGSVSTLTIQRTQQEDSAVYLCASSPGTNFYNEQFFGPGTRLTVL.